These 8 T cell receptor beta chains originate from one sample sequenced in a study of cytotoxic CD8 clonotypes in ibrutinib-treated CLL. This table comes from immunoSEQ multiplex PCR, and its TCRdb copy is limited to in-frame clones, with some not included. The sample shows approximately 84,000 clones, around 84% of them seen only once. Sequences were derived from PBMCs, sampled before ibrutinib treatment. Receptor source: a human donor with chronic lymphocytic leukemia.

The table lists this clone with a count of one. V is TRBV4-1 and J is TRBJ1-2; 9 nucleotides align to TRBD1. V lost 5 bases, J lost 0 bases, and 4 bases stayed unmatched. The CDR3 is 15 residues long. From germline, CDR1 is MGHRA and CDR2 YSYEKL. The CDR3 region has the DNA TGCGCCAGCAGCGGGACAGGGAGGTCTAACTATGGCTACACCTTC. Its protein is CASSGTGRSNYGYTF.

This chain links TRBV19 with TRBJ1-2; TRBD1 agrees at 7 bases. The germline CDR1 and CDR2 sequences are LNHDA and SQIVND (reference sequence). The J segment lost 9 bases and the V segment lost 6 bases, leaving 7 bases of the junction unmatched. This CDR3 region has 12 residues. The CDR3 protein is CASSRAGGRYTF. CDR3 DNA sequence: TGTGCCAGTAGCCGGGCAGGGGGTCGCTACACCTTC.

V usage is TRBV30 and J usage is TRBJ2-5; 10 nucleotides match TRBD1. Trimming took 2 bases from V and 5 from J; bases not matched to a gene: 2. The CDR3 is 13 residues long. Germline assignment: CDR1 GTSNPN and CDR2 SVGIG (reference sequence). The CDR3 region is CAWSMGQGETQYF. The CDR3 DNA is TGTGCCTGGAGTATGGGACAGGGGGAGACCCAGTACTTC.

Note on this clone: The junction does not match germline at one end; this may be a read error. This sequence joins TRBV4-1 and TRBJ1-1; possible D gene TRBD1, 6 bases. Germline V gene data show CDR1 as MGHRA and CDR2 as YSYEKL. The CDR3 has 18 residues. The CDR3 loop reads CASSQGQGGRLLNPEAFF. CDR3 sequence (DNA): TGCGCCAGCAGCCAAGGTCAAGGGGGGCGGTTGCTGAACCCTGAAGCTTTCTTT.

CDR3 loop: CASSPGQGATSGNTIYF. The CDR3 DNA is TGCGCCAGCAGCCCCGGACAGGGGGCAACGTCTGGAAACACCATATATTTT. The V call is TRBV5-1, the J call TRBJ1-3, with 11 bases aligning to TRBD1. The J segment lost 1 base and the V segment lost 4 bases, leaving 7 bases of the junction unmatched. The germline gives CDR1 SGHRS, CDR2 YFSETQ. The CDR3 extends over 17 amino acids.

The rearrangement links TRBV16 to TRBJ2-7, with a weak D call TRBD1 (6 bases). This CDR3 has 14 residues. V was shortened by 3 bases and J by 3 bases, with 12 bases between the two germline ends. Germline loops: CDR1 KGHSY, CDR2 FQNENV. Written as DNA, the CDR3 is TGTGCCAGCAGCCACCCGGGACAAAGCTACGAGCAGTACTTC. Encoded protein: CASSHPGQSYEQYF.

V and J are TRBV7-2 and TRBJ1-3; possibly TRBD1 for D (5 bases). The CDR3 is made up of 16 amino acids. V lost 5 bases and J 6 bases, leaving 20 bases between the germline ends. CDR1 and CDR2 from the germline V gene are SGHTA and FQGNSA. CDR3 sequence: CASSLFFGGSENTIYF. The CDR3 bases are TGTGCCAGCAGCCTCTTCTTTGGGGGTTCGGAAAACACCATATATTTT.

The chain carries TRBV29-1 and TRBJ2-1; 10 nucleotides agree with TRBD1. Germline loops: CDR1 SQVTM, CDR2 ANQGSEA. There are 15 residues in the CDR3. With 7 bases clipped from V and 6 bases from J, the junction kept 12 bases outside the gene matches. The CDR3 bases are TGCAGCGCCATCCGCGGGACAGGGGCTGTCAATGAGCAGTTCTTC. Its protein is CSAIRGTGAVNEQFF.